This T cell receptor beta chain was sequenced in a study of OX40 agonist ivuxolimab in advanced cancers. Study information: Hepatocellular carcinoma, melanoma, renal cell or head and neck cancer occurred in dose-escalation patients. A partial response was reached by three patients: one with hepatocellular carcinoma and two with cutaneous melanoma. Regarding the study as a whole: Still undetermined is the antigen specificity of the expanded peripheral T cells.

The CDR3 is 14 amino acids. Germline CDR1 and CDR2: SGHTA and FQGNSA. V gave up 1 base and J gave up 3 bases, with 9 bases separating them. This clone is a singleton in its sample. As yet, its antigen is unknown. Some clones are missing from TCRdb's copy, which holds only in-frame ones; the method was immunoSEQ multiplex PCR. The repertoire has approximately 87,000 clones, about 93% of them found once; the top ten carry around 0.86%. The specimen comprised CD4+ or CD8+ T cells sorted from blood, sampled in a trial of the OX40 agonist ivuxolimab. The origin of this receptor is an adult with an advanced solid tumor such as melanoma, head and neck, liver or kidney cancer. The J gene is TRBJ1-2, the V gene TRBV7-2, with TRBD1 as a possible D gene (6 bases). The chain's CDR3 is CASSLVGGDYGYTF. The CDR3 DNA reads TGTGCCAGCAGCTTAGTAGGGGGTGACTATGGCTACACCTTC.